This entry describes one T cell receptor (beta chain). The target antigen is unknown. The data originate from a study of T-cell reconstitution after alpha-beta-depleted transplantation in children. Broader study findings: It was surviving recipient T cells and thymic progenitors that gave some patients high TCRbeta diversity at day 60. A year had passed since transplant, and T-cell counts and diversity by then came mostly from newly produced T cells. In patients about two months after transplant, alpha-beta T cells reportedly arose from several hundred expanded graft clones.

It was with unique molecular identifiers that the TCRbeta library was prepared. TCRdb re-called the PCR reads through MiXCR, storing one row per CDR3 protein. The sample yields approximately 430,000 distinct CDR3 sequences, about a sixth seen once. CDR3 length: 15 residues. The ends lost 8 bases at V and 7 bases at J; junction bases unmatched: 16. CDR1 and CDR2 from the germline V gene are MNHEY and SMNVEV (reference sequence). The chain combines TRBV27 with TRBJ1-2; TRBD1 agrees at 7 bases. The clonotype was recovered from a boy under three years old who had a stem cell transplant for Wiskott-Aldrich syndrome, so the T cells may come from the graft donor. The specimen comprised PBMCs, mostly from graft donor cells, sampled 360 days after TCRalphabeta/CD19-depleted stem cell transplant. CDR3 coding DNA: TGTGCCAGCTGCTTTCGCCAGACAGGGATTGGTGGCTACACCTTC. Protein product: CASCFRQTGIGGYTF.